Each of the 28 T cell receptor beta chains below was sequenced from the same sample in a study of siplizumab effects on memory and regulatory T cells. Sequencing used immunoSEQ multiplex PCR; TCRdb keeps in-frame clones, though not all of them. This table has more than 95,000 clones, approximately 94% appearing once. The sample consisted of non-Treg CD4+ T cells sorted from blood. The source is a human donor in good health.

The chain couples TRBV7-8 to TRBJ1-5, with a tentative D call TRBD1 (5 bases). V shed 0 bases and J shed 6 bases, with 6 bases lying between them. Germline V gene data show CDR1 as SGHVS and CDR2 as FQNEAQ. The CDR3 contains 13 residues. The CDR3 sequence: CASSLAQGQPQHF. CDR3 nucleotide sequence: TGTGCCAGCAGCTTAGCGCAGGGTCAGCCCCAGCATTTT.

A note on this clone: Other nucleotide sequences in the sample specify the same CDR3. CDR3 protein: CASSEGVAGGQETQYF. In DNA, the CDR3 is TGTGCCAGCAGTGAAGGGGTAGCGGGGGGGCAAGAGACCCAGTACTTC. The gene calls are TRBV2 and TRBJ2-5, with 11 bases matching TRBD2. CDR1 SNHLY and CDR2 FYNNEI come from the germline V gene. J lost 2 bases, V lost 1 base, and 3 bases had no gene match. This CDR3 has 16 amino acids.

The J gene is TRBJ2-3, the V gene TRBV29-1, with unresolved D. Germline CDR1 SQVTM, CDR2 ANQGSEA. This CDR3 spans 15 amino acids. V lost 0 bases, J lost 0 bases, and 10 bases lay in between. CDR3 sequence reads: CSVEEGSRSTDTQYF. The CDR3 region has the DNA TGCAGCGTTGAAGAGGGCTCCCGGAGCACAGATACGCAGTATTTT.

This clone was counted a few times. The chain couples TRBV2 to TRBJ1-5, with no clear D. In germline, CDR1 is SNHLY, CDR2 FYNNEI. V lost 4 bases and J 5 bases, leaving 12 bases between the germline ends. This CDR3 has 14 residues. The CDR3 here is CASSASQLDQPQHF. The CDR3 DNA reads TGTGCCAGCAGTGCGAGTCAGCTTGATCAGCCCCAGCATTTT.

The chain uses TRBV28 and TRBJ2-6; D perhaps matches TRBD2 (5 bases). The CDR3 extends over 15 amino acids. V was clipped by 4 bases and J by 2 bases, with 9 bases between them. CDR1 and CDR2 from the germline V gene are MDHEN and SYDVKM. The CDR3 DNA sequence: TGTGCCAGCAGTTACATGAGGGCTGGGGCCAACGTCCTGACTTTC. Residues: CASSYMRAGANVLTF.

The chain has TRBV15 and TRBJ1-2; D remains unclear. The CDR3 has 17 amino acids. V lost 0 bases, J lost 4 bases, and 18 bases lay in between. Looked up from germline, CDR1 is LNHNV and CDR2 is YYDKDF (reference sequence). CDR3 nucleotide sequence: TGTGCCACCAGCAGAGATGAAACCCGCGCTGGTGGCTATGGCTACACCTTC. This codes for CATSRDETRAGGYGYTF.

This chain links TRBV5-4 with TRBJ1-2; D ambiguous. Between the trimmed V and J ends, which lost 0 bases and 0 bases, there was a span of 6 bases. CDR1 SGHNT and CDR2 YYREEE come from the germline V gene (reference sequence). The CDR3 sequence is 14 residues long. The CDR3 is CASSLGGANYGYTF. The CDR3 nucleotides read TGTGCCAGCAGCTTGGGCGGGGCTAACTATGGCTACACCTTC.

This chain connects TRBV18 to TRBJ1-3, with unresolved D. V shed 1 base and J shed 0 bases, with 10 bases lying between them. The CDR3 is made up of 16 amino acids. Germline CDR1 KGHSH, CDR2 LQKENI. The CDR3 DNA follows: TGTGCCAGCTCACCACTTCTATCCCTCTCTGGAAACACCATATATTTT. The encoded protein is CASSPLLSLSGNTIYF.

This chain links TRBV5-1 with TRBJ2-7, with D maybe TRBD1 (5 bases). Germline V gene lookup returns CDR1 SGHRS and CDR2 YFSETQ. Trimming took off 4 bases at V and 7 bases at J, with 18 bases between the two ends. The CDR3 is 14 residues long. The CDR3 sequence is CASSIRQMQSEQYF. The CDR3 DNA sequence: TGCGCCAGCAGCATTAGACAGATGCAGTCTGAGCAGTACTTC.

The chain carries TRBV11-2 and TRBJ1-1, with TRBD1 matching 9 bases. CDR3 length equals 16 residues. With 6 bases clipped from V and 4 bases from J, the junction kept 12 bases outside the gene matches. The germline gives CDR1 SGHAT, CDR2 FQNNGV. In DNA form, the CDR3 reads TGTGCCAGCAGTTACCTTAGACAGGGGGTAAGCACTGAAGCTTTCTTT. It encodes CASSYLRQGVSTEAFF.

The chain recombines TRBV5-5 with TRBJ2-7; no clear D gene. The CDR3 is 14 amino acids. Germline V gene lookup returns CDR1 SGHKS and CDR2 YYEKEE (reference sequence). Trimming shortened V by 1 base and J by 2 bases, and 10 bases separated the two germline ends. The DNA for the CDR3 is TGTGCCAGCAGCTTGTATCCGACAACCTACGAGCAGTACTTC. It is translated as CASSLYPTTYEQYF. Drawing the rest from reference TRBV5-5 and TRBJ2-7, the complete variable domain is DAGVTQSPTHLIKTRGQQVTLRCSPISGHKSVSWYQQVLGQGPQFIFQYYEKEERGRGNFPDRFSARQFPNYSSELNVNALLLGDSALYLCASSLYPTTYEQYFGPGTRLTVT.

The genes are TRBV6-5 and TRBJ1-1; D remains ambiguous. Trimming removed 6 bases at V and 3 bases at J, with 8 bases between. The CDR3 is made up of 12 amino acids. Germline CDR1 is MNHEY and CDR2 is SVGAGI. The CDR3 region has the DNA TGTGCCAGCAGCTCAGAATACACTGAAGCTTTCTTT. Protein product: CASSSEYTEAFF.

The rearrangement joins TRBV19 to TRBJ1-5; the D gene is possibly TRBD1 (6 bases). Germline V gene data show CDR1 as LNHDA and CDR2 as SQIVND (reference sequence). This CDR3 is built from 15 residues. V lost 7 bases and J 2 bases, leaving 15 bases between the germline ends. The CDR3 sequence: CASKIGGPGNQPQHF. CDR3 in DNA: TGTGCCAGTAAAATAGGGGGGCCGGGCAATCAGCCCCAGCATTTT. The full variable domain, with the rest looked up from reference TRBV19 and TRBJ1-5, is DGGITQSPKYLFRKEGQNVTLSCEQNLNHDAMYWYRQDPGQGLRLIYYSQIVNDFQKGDIAEGYSVSREKKESFPLTVTSAQKNPTAFYLCASKIGGPGNQPQHFGDGTRLSIL.

The rearrangement links TRBV5-4 to TRBJ2-7, with 7 nucleotides matching TRBD2. Germline-derived CDR1 and CDR2 are SGHNT and YYREEE (reference sequence). The CDR3 loop spans 15 amino acids. Trimming took 0 bases from V and 4 from J; bases not matched to a gene: 7. The CDR3 here is CASSLGGSNIYEQYF. CDR3 coding DNA: TGTGCCAGCAGCTTGGGCGGGAGCAACATTTACGAGCAGTACTTC.

The chain employs TRBV10-3 and TRBJ2-1; maybe TRBD2 (6 bases). Trimming removed 6 bases at V and 3 bases at J, with 9 bases between. Per the germline V gene, CDR1 is ENHRY and CDR2 is SYGVKD. This CDR3 has 13 residues. CDR3 nucleotide sequence: TGTGCCATCAGGCAGGGACTCTACAATGAGCAGTTCTTC. Its translation is CAIRQGLYNEQFF.

V gene TRBV14 combines with J gene TRBJ1-6, with D possibly TRBD1 on 5 matching bases. Trimming took off 1 base at V and 6 bases at J, with 16 bases between the two ends. This CDR3 contains 17 residues. Germline lookup yields CDR1 SGHDN and CDR2 FVKESK. The CDR3 reads CASSQGGGMAFNSPLHF. The CDR3 DNA sequence: TGTGCCAGCAGCCAAGGGGGCGGAATGGCGTTTAATTCACCCCTCCACTTT.

Only one count was recorded for this clone. The V call is TRBV6-1, the J call TRBJ2-4; D gene ambiguous. The CDR3 is 14 amino acids. From germline, CDR1 is MNHNS and CDR2 SASEGT. Trimming removed 0 bases at V and 8 bases at J, with 11 bases between. The CDR3 sequence: CASSEALRVYIQYF. The CDR3 DNA is TGTGCCAGCAGTGAAGCGCTTAGGGTTTACATTCAGTACTTC.

The V gene is TRBV5-4, the J gene TRBJ2-1; possible D gene TRBD2, 6 bases. The CDR3 sequence is 13 residues long. Trimming pared 4 bases from V and 4 bases from J, leaving 9 bases between. Germline CDR1 SGHNT, CDR2 YYREEE (reference sequence). The CDR3 loop is CASSETRYNEQFF. The CDR3 DNA follows: TGTGCCAGCAGCGAGACTAGGTACAATGAGCAGTTCTTC.

This clone was recorded only once. The chain is built from TRBV5-1 and TRBJ2-5; D is uncertain. Trimming cost V 4 bases and J 4 bases, with 14 bases left between them. Per the germline V gene, CDR1 is SGHRS and CDR2 is YFSETQ. The CDR3 spans 14 residues. This chain's CDR3 is CASSGYYAPETQYF. The CDR3 coding sequence is TGCGCCAGCAGCGGATACTACGCCCCAGAGACCCAGTACTTC.

In nucleotides, the CDR3 is TGTGCCAGCGAACCATATGGACTAGCGGTGGGGGAGACCCAGTACTTC. Translation: CASEPYGLAVGETQYF. V and J are TRBV2 and TRBJ2-5; 10 bases fit TRBD2. Germline CDR1 reads SNHLY; CDR2 reads FYNNEI. CDR3 size: 16 residues. V lost 8 bases to trimming and J lost 5 bases; unmatched junction nucleotides: 14.

This clone was seen a handful of times. This CDR3 is CASSVDRDTEAFF. In DNA, the CDR3 is TGTGCCAGCAGCGTAGACAGGGACACTGAAGCTTTCTTT. The chain recombines TRBV7-3 with TRBJ1-1; 7 bases align to TRBD1. The CDR3 has 13 amino acids. V lost 5 bases and J lost 3; bases outside the gene matches: 3. Germline V gene lookup returns CDR1 SGHTA and CDR2 FQGTGA.

This chain joins TRBV7-2 and TRBJ2-7; perhaps TRBD1 as D (5 bases). V dropped 5 bases and J dropped 3 bases, with 17 bases sitting between them. Looked up from germline, CDR1 is SGHTA and CDR2 is FQGNSA. The CDR3 length is 15 residues. The CDR3 region is CASSPRGGRYYEQYF. The DNA of the CDR3 is TGTGCCAGCAGCCCTAGGGGTGGAAGATACTACGAGCAGTACTTC.

A word on this clone: One end of the junction does not line up with germline, which may come from a read error. This chain links TRBV7-7 with TRBJ2-5; no clear D. The CDR3 has 15 residues. Germline CDR1 reads SSHAT; CDR2 reads FNYEAQ (reference sequence). CDR3 sequence (DNA): TGTGCTAGCAGCTTAGGTCTCGGACCCACCGGGACCCAGTACTTC. Translation gives CASSLGLGPTGTQYF.

The chain carries TRBV6-1 and TRBJ1-2; D is uncertain. The CDR3 has 13 amino acids. The germline V gene has CDR1 MNHNS and CDR2 SASEGT. Trimming pared 7 bases from V and 0 bases from J, leaving 9 bases between. CDR3 in DNA: TGTGCCAGCAACCCCGGTACTAACTATGGCTACACCTTC. It encodes CASNPGTNYGYTF.

J is TRBJ1-2 and V is TRBV19, with 9 bases aligning to TRBD1. CDR3 size: 15 residues. Per the germline V gene, CDR1 is LNHDA and CDR2 is SQIVND (reference sequence). V was clipped by 8 bases and J by 7 bases; unmatched bases: 14. The CDR3 loop is CASRVGGQGTGGYTF. The CDR3 DNA reads as TGTGCCAGTCGGGTAGGGGGACAGGGTACCGGTGGCTACACCTTC. The whole variable domain, remainder taken from reference TRBV19 and TRBJ1-2, is DGGITQSPKYLFRKEGQNVTLSCEQNLNHDAMYWYRQDPGQGLRLIYYSQIVNDFQKGDIAEGYSVSREKKESFPLTVTSAQKNPTAFYLCASRVGGQGTGGYTFGSGTRLTVV.

The chain is built from TRBV6-1 and TRBJ2-7; tentative D call: TRBD1 (5 bases). The CDR3 is 13 residues long. V lost 1 base to trimming and J lost 7 bases, with 11 bases between them. CDR1 is MNHNS, CDR2 SASEGT, per germline. The CDR3 coding sequence is TGTGCCAGCAGTGAAGGGACACGGGTGGAGCAGTACTTC. This translates into CASSEGTRVEQYF.

A word on this clone: Compared with germline, one end of the junction differs, possibly owing to a read error. V and J are TRBV4-1 and TRBJ1-6; the D gene is possibly TRBD1 (6 bases). The CDR3 has 16 amino acids. The germline gives CDR1 MGHRA, CDR2 YSYEKL. CDR3 sequence: CASTLTGSSSNSPLHF. Written as DNA, the CDR3 is TGCGCCAGCACCCTCACAGGGTCTTCCTCTAATTCACCCCTCCACTTT.

This chain links TRBV2 with TRBJ1-5; perhaps TRBD1 as D (5 bases). The germline V gene has CDR1 SNHLY and CDR2 FYNNEI. V was pared by 5 bases and J by 7 bases, with 9 bases between. The CDR3 is 12 amino acids. The CDR3 sequence is CASSRDLQPQHF. In DNA, the CDR3 is TGTGCCAGCAGTCGGGACCTCCAGCCCCAGCATTTT.